Below are 26 T cell receptor beta chains sequenced from a single sample in a study of a mutant IDH1 vaccine in newly diagnosed glioma. Time point of the sample: week 23, last vaccination. All doses held 300 ug of mutant IDH1 20-mer peptide, with topical imiquimod. These receptors lack a known antigen. Assay used: immunoSEQ multiplex PCR; TCRdb lists only in-frame clones, some missing. The table lists some 42,000 clones, 65% to 80% of them singletons. This specimen was PBMCs, taken from a glioma patient whose treatment included an IDH1 peptide vaccine. The receptors stem from a man over 45 with glioma.

The V and J genes are TRBV19 and TRBJ1-5; D is unclear. Deletions cut 5 bases from V and 1 base from J, with 12 bases between. The length of the CDR3 is 15 residues. Germline V gene data show CDR1 as LNHDA and CDR2 as SQIVND (reference sequence). In DNA, the CDR3 is TGTGCCAGTAGTGAACTCAGCAGGAGCAATCAGCCCCAGCATTTT. This sequence encodes CASSELSRSNQPQHF.

The chain recombines TRBV6-5 with TRBJ2-7; TRBD1 matches at 7 bases. After removal of 2 bases from V and 2 bases from J, the junction contained 3 bases not matched to a gene. Germline V gives CDR1 MNHEY, CDR2 SVGAGI. This CDR3 has 14 residues. This CDR3 is CASSYKGQTYEQYF. Written as DNA, the CDR3 is TGTGCCAGCAGTTACAAGGGACAGACCTACGAGCAGTACTTC.

The rearrangement links TRBV7-2 to TRBJ2-1; 7 bases agree with TRBD1. CDR1 is SGHTA and CDR2 is FQGNSA in the germline V gene. This CDR3 contains 14 residues. The V gene end was trimmed by 1 base and the J gene end by 8 bases; junction bases not matched to a gene: 5. The CDR3 sequence is CASSLVDTGDEQFF. CDR3 nucleotide sequence: TGTGCCAGCAGCTTAGTCGATACAGGGGATGAGCAGTTCTTC.

The V and J genes are TRBV9 and TRBJ2-5; 15 bases align to TRBD2. This CDR3 is built from 17 residues. V lost 2 bases, J lost 4 bases, and 6 bases stayed unmatched. Germline loops: CDR1 SGDLS, CDR2 YYNGEE. This CDR3 reads CASSVSTGLAGGETQYF. CDR3 nucleotides: TGTGCCAGCAGCGTTTCAACGGGACTAGCGGGGGGAGAGACCCAGTACTTC.

This clone has just a few counts. The chain combines TRBV19 with TRBJ2-1; 7 bases are a match to TRBD1. Germline V CDR1 and CDR2: LNHDA, SQIVND (reference sequence). Unmatched junction bases numbered 3, after V lost 1 base and J lost 9 bases. This CDR3 region has 13 residues. CDR3 loop: CASSIGGGGEQFF. Here the CDR3 DNA reads TGTGCCAGTAGTATAGGAGGGGGCGGTGAGCAGTTCTTC.

This clone showed up just once. The chain is built from TRBV6-6 and TRBJ2-7, with no clear D. CDR1 is MNHNY and CDR2 is SVGAGI in the germline V gene (reference sequence). The CDR3 loop spans 12 amino acids. The V and J ends lost 4 bases and 6 bases respectively, with 10 bases between them. CDR3 residues: CASSSDMTEQYF. The DNA of the CDR3 is TGTGCCAGCAGTTCCGACATGACCGAGCAGTACTTC.

This chain connects TRBV2 to TRBJ2-6; no firm D call. Germline CDR1 and CDR2: SNHLY and FYNNEI. V was trimmed by 4 bases and J by 1 base, leaving 2 bases between them. This CDR3 is 13 amino acids long. The chain's CDR3 is CASSGSGANVLTF. CDR3 coding DNA: TGTGCCAGCAGTGGGTCTGGGGCCAACGTCCTGACTTTC.

The chain has TRBV5-1 and TRBJ1-1; D possibly corresponds to TRBD1 (6 bases). V lost 4 bases and J 1 base, leaving 14 bases between the germline ends. Germline V gene lookup returns CDR1 SGHRS and CDR2 YFSETQ. The CDR3 sequence is 15 residues long. CDR3 DNA sequence: TGCGCCAGCAGCCAAAGGGGGGTTCAGAACACTGAAGCTTTCTTT. Its protein product is CASSQRGVQNTEAFF.

V is TRBV19 and J is TRBJ2-7, with 7 bases identical to TRBD1. V shed 11 bases, J shed 6 bases, and the junction held 10 bases outside the gene matches. Looked up from germline, CDR1 is LNHDA and CDR2 is SQIVND (reference sequence). This CDR3 comprises 12 residues. The CDR3, as DNA: TGTGCCGCAAGGGGGCTTGCTGGCGAGCAGTACTTC. Protein product: CAARGLAGEQYF.

V usage is TRBV19 and J usage is TRBJ1-1, with D possibly TRBD1 on 5 matching bases. CDR3 length: 14 amino acids. From germline, CDR1 is LNHDA and CDR2 SQIVND (reference sequence). V dropped 5 bases and J dropped 5 bases, with 15 bases sitting between them. CDR3 loop: CASSVSGGSTEAFF. CDR3 bases: TGTGCCAGTAGTGTCTCGGGGGGTAGTACTGAAGCTTTCTTT.

The V gene is TRBV7-3, the J gene TRBJ1-3; D call uncertain. V gave up 0 bases and J gave up 1 base, with 7 bases separating them. CDR1 SGHTA and CDR2 FQGTGA come from the germline V gene. The CDR3 runs to 15 residues. The CDR3 here is CASSLTAGSGNTIYF. The DNA of the CDR3 is TGTGCCAGCAGCTTAACTGCGGGGTCTGGAAACACCATATATTTT.

The V and J genes are TRBV30 and TRBJ1-1; D remains unclear. V was clipped by 4 bases and J by 7 bases, with 10 bases between them. Germline lookup yields CDR1 GTSNPN and CDR2 SVGIG (reference sequence). This CDR3 comprises 11 residues. The CDR3 nucleotides read TGTGCCTGGACTCCTGAAGATGAAGCTTTCTTT. Its protein is CAWTPEDEAFF.

V and J are TRBV4-1 and TRBJ1-2; D not certain. Trimming left V 1 base short and J 1 base short, with 10 bases between. In germline, CDR1 is MGHRA, CDR2 YSYEKL. This CDR3 contains 15 residues. The CDR3 bases are TGCGCCAGCAGCCAAGTACCAGGCCATAACTATGGCTACACCTTC. Translation: CASSQVPGHNYGYTF.

The sample holds a few counts of this clone. The V call is TRBV19, the J call TRBJ1-1; D gene uncertain. Germline V lookup: CDR1 LNHDA, CDR2 SQIVND (reference sequence). This CDR3 is built from 14 residues. Trimming took 1 base from V and 5 from J, leaving 11 bases between them. The CDR3 DNA reads TGTGCCAGTAGTATAGTACAGCGGTCAACTGAAGCTTTCTTT. Amino acid sequence: CASSIVQRSTEAFF.

Relative to its sample, this clone is medium-sized. This chain joins TRBV5-4 and TRBJ2-1; 8 bases agree with TRBD1. With V trimmed by 3 bases and J by 10 bases, 3 bases remained unmatched. Germline assignment: CDR1 SGHNT and CDR2 YYREEE (reference sequence). The CDR3 covers 12 residues. The CDR3 sequence: CASSWTGSEQFF. As DNA, the CDR3 is TGTGCCAGCAGCTGGACAGGGAGCGAGCAGTTCTTC.

The V gene is TRBV14, the J gene TRBJ2-7; D unclear. The V and J ends lost 6 bases and 0 bases respectively, with 9 bases between them. Germline-derived CDR1 and CDR2 are SGHDN and FVKESK. The length of the CDR3 is 13 residues. The CDR3 coding sequence is TGTGCCAGCAGGGGTCTAGACTCCTACGAGCAGTACTTC. Protein sequence: CASRGLDSYEQYF.

The chain recombines TRBV7-3 with TRBJ1-1; TRBD1 matches 8 bases. This CDR3 spans 15 amino acids. With 0 bases clipped from V and 4 bases from J, the junction kept 4 bases outside the gene matches. Per the germline V gene, CDR1 is SGHTA and CDR2 is FQGTGA. CDR3 DNA: TGTGCCAGCAGCTTAACGGGGACAGGCGGCACTGAAGCTTTCTTT. Its protein is CASSLTGTGGTEAFF.

This clone has just one count. The chain couples TRBV27 to TRBJ2-7; 7 positions agree with TRBD1. The CDR3 runs 13 residues. Germline CDR1 MNHEY, CDR2 SMNVEV (reference sequence). The trim removed 5 bases at V and 2 bases at J, leaving 3 bases unmatched. This CDR3 reads CASSLQGAYEQYF. The CDR3 bases are TGTGCCAGCAGTCTCCAGGGGGCCTACGAGCAGTACTTC.

This chain links TRBV6-1 with TRBJ2-2, with TRBD1 matching 7 bases. The V and J ends lost 1 base and 7 bases, in that order; junction bases with no gene match: 9. CDR1 MNHNS and CDR2 SASEGT come from the germline V gene. This CDR3 has 16 residues. CDR3 in DNA: TGTGCCAGCAGTGAAGGAGGAACAGGGGTTTTCGGGGAGCTGTTTTTT. Translating it yields CASSEGGTGVFGELFF.

Concerning this clone: The junction shows a germline mismatch at one end, possibly a read error. This rearrangement joins TRBV7-7 to TRBJ2-3; 10 nucleotides line up with TRBD2. CDR1 and CDR2 (germline): SSHAT, FNYEAQ (reference sequence). This CDR3 region has 15 residues. CDR3 sequence (DNA): TGTGCTAGCAGCTTAGGGCTAGCGGGGGCGGATACGCAGTATTTT. Translating gives CASSLGLAGADTQYF.

This chain connects TRBV6-1 to TRBJ1-2, with D tentatively TRBD1 (6 bases). CDR3 length equals 16 residues. V was shortened by 0 bases and J by 8 bases, with 19 bases between the two germline ends. Germline lookup yields CDR1 MNHNS and CDR2 SASEGT. CDR3 sequence: CASSEALGDRRKGYTF. The CDR3 nucleotides read TGTGCCAGCAGTGAAGCGTTAGGAGACAGGAGGAAGGGCTACACCTTC.

The chain links TRBV7-3 to TRBJ1-1; D is possibly TRBD1 (5 bases). CDR1 SGHTA and CDR2 FQGTGA come from the germline V gene. Trimming shortened V by 6 bases and J by 4 bases, and 15 bases separated the two germline ends. The CDR3 is made up of 14 amino acids. The CDR3 here is CASSPAGSGTEAFF. The CDR3 nucleotides are TGTGCCAGCAGTCCCGCAGGGTCGGGCACTGAAGCTTTCTTT.

The chain joins TRBV6-1 to TRBJ1-5, with D unclear. Germline values: CDR1 MNHNS, CDR2 SASEGT. The CDR3 covers 13 residues. V lost 2 bases to trimming and J lost 6 bases, with 8 bases between them. CDR3 protein: CASSELPTQPQHF. CDR3 DNA: TGTGCCAGCAGTGAACTCCCCACTCAGCCCCAGCATTTT.

This chain connects TRBV5-1 to TRBJ1-4; 7 bases line up with TRBD1. The length of the CDR3 is 15 residues. V was pared by 4 bases and J by 3 bases, with 6 bases of the junction left unmatched. Per the germline V gene, CDR1 is SGHRS and CDR2 is YFSETQ. DNA of the CDR3: TGCGCCAGCAGCCAGTCCGGGACAGCTAATGAAAAACTGTTTTTT. It is translated as CASSQSGTANEKLFF.

This rearrangement joins TRBV9 to TRBJ1-1; the D is unclear. From germline, CDR1 is SGDLS and CDR2 YYNGEE. Trimming took 2 bases from V and 0 from J, leaving 8 bases between them. This CDR3 comprises 14 residues. Here the CDR3 DNA reads TGTGCCAGCAGCGTCAACACCCTGAACACTGAAGCTTTCTTT. This gives the protein CASSVNTLNTEAFF.

The CDR3 loop reads CASSRDRASYGYTF. The CDR3 nucleotides read TGTGCCAGCAGCAGGGACAGGGCCAGCTATGGCTACACCTTC. The rearrangement uses TRBV27 and TRBJ1-2; 9 bases are a match to TRBD1. Germline trimming cut 6 bases from V and 4 bases from J; bases unmatched to any gene: 6. The germline V gene has CDR1 MNHEY and CDR2 SMNVEV (reference sequence). The length of the CDR3 is 14 residues.